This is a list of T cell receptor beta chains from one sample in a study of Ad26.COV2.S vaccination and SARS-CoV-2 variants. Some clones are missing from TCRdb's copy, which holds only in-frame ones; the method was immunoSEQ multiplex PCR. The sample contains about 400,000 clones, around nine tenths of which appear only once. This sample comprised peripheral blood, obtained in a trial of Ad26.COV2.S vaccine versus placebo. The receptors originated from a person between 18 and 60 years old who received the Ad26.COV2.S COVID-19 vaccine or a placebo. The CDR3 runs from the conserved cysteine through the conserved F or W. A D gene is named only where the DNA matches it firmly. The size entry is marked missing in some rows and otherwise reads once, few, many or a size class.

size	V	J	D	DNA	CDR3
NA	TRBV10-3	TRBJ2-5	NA	TGTGCCATCAGTCAACAGGGACAAGAGACCCAGTACTTC	CAISQQGQETQYF
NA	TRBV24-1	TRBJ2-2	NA	TGTGCCACCAGTGCCTGGGCCGGGGAGCTGTTTTTT	CATSAWAGELFF
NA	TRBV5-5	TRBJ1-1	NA	TGTGCCAGCAGCTTAGGGGGTCGGAGCACTGAAGCTTTCTTT	CASSLGGRSTEAFF
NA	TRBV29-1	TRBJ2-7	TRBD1	TGCAGCGCTGGGACAGCTTCGTCCTACGAGCAGTACTTC	CSAGTASSYEQYF
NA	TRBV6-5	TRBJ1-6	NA	TGTGCCAGCAGCAGAGACAGAAATTCACCCCTCCACTTT	CASSRDRNSPLHF
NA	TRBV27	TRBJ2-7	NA	TGTGCCAGCAGTTCGAGCTCCTACGAGCAGTACTTC	CASSSSSYEQYF
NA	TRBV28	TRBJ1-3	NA	TGTGCCAGCAGTCCCGGGGGTTGGAGTGGAAACACCATATATTTT	CASSPGGWSGNTIYF
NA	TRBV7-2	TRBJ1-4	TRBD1	TGTGCCAGCAGCTTATCTCGGACAGGGAACGAAAAACTGTTTTTT	CASSLSRTGNEKLFF
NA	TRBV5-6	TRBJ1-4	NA	TGTGCCAGCAGTTTTGGAGAGACTGCAACTAATGAAAAACTGTTTTTT	CASSFGETATNEKLFF
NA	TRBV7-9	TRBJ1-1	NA	TGTGCCAGCAGCCCCAGGGGCGGGAACACTGAAGCTTTCTTT	CASSPRGGNTEAFF
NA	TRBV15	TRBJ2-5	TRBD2	TGTGCCACCAGCAGAGGCTCTTTAGCGGGGGGCTCAGAGACCCAGTACTTC	CATSRGSLAGGSETQYF
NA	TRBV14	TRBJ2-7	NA	TGTGCCAGCAGCCAAGATCGAGGAGGGCCCTACGAGCAGTACTTC	CASSQDRGGPYEQYF
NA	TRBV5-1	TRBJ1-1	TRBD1	TGCGCCAGCAGCTTCCGGACAGGAAGTTACACTGAAGCTTTCTTT	CASSFRTGSYTEAFF
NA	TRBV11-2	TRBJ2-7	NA	TGTGCCAGCAGCACCGGTGGTTCCTACGAGCAGTACTTC	CASSTGGSYEQYF
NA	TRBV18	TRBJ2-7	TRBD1	TGTGCCAGCTCACCCGCCCCAGGGGGCGACGAGCAGTACTTC	CASSPAPGGDEQYF
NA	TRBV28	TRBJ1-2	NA	TGTGCCAGCAGCTGGACAGCCTCCTATGGCTACACCTTC	CASSWTASYGYTF
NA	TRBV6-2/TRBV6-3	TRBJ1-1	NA	TGTGCCAGCAGTTACTCAGAGAGGCAGGATGAAGCTTTCTTT	CASSYSERQDEAFF
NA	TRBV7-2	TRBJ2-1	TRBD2	TGTGCCAGCAGAGACATCCTTAGACTAGCGGCGTTCTCCTACAATGAGCAGTTCTTC	CASRDILRLAAFSYNEQFF
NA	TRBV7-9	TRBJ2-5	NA	TGTGCCAGCAGCCCCCCCGGGGAGACCCAGTACTTC	CASSPPGETQYF
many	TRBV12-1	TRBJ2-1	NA	TGTGCCAGCAGCTTTGTGACAGGGGGCAATGAGCAGTTCTTC	CASSFVTGGNEQFF
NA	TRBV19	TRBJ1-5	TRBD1	TGTGCCAGTGGGGGTCAGGGGGTAGGTAATCAGCCCCAGCATTTT	CASGGQGVGNQPQHF
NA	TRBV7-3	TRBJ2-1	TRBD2	TGTGCCAGCAGCCCGGGACTAGCGGGGGTCAATGAGCAGTTCTTC	CASSPGLAGVNEQFF
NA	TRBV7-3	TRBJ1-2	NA	TGTGCCAGCAGCTTGGATGGCTATGGCTACACCTTC	CASSLDGYGYTF
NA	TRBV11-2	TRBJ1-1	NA	TGTGCCAGCAGCCCTGGACGGCCCACTGAAGCTTTCTTT	CASSPGRPTEAFF
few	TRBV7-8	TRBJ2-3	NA	TGTGCCAGCAGCTTAGGAGGGGCGCGCACAGATACGCAGTATTTT	CASSLGGARTDTQYF
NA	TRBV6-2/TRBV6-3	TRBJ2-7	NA	TGTGCCAGCAGTTACGGTTACCCCTACGAGCAGTACTTC	CASSYGYPYEQYF
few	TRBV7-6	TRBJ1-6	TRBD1	TGTGCCAGCAGCCCGACCCCGGGACAGGGTGATAATTCACCCCTCCACTTT	CASSPTPGQGDNSPLHF
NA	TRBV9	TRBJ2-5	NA	TGTGCCAGCAGCGTATATGGGGGAGAGACCCAGTACTTC	CASSVYGGETQYF
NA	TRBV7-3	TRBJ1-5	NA	TGTGCCAGCAGCTCTTCGGTGGGGCAGCCCCAGCATTTT	CASSSSVGQPQHF
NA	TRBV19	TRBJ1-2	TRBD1	TGTGCCAGTAGTATAGCTACAGGGGCGCCCTATGGCTACACCTTC	CASSIATGAPYGYTF
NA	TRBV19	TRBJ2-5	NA	TGTGCCAGTAGTGGTAAAGGGACGCAGACCCAGTACTTC	CASSGKGTQTQYF
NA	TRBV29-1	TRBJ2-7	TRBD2	TGCAGCGTTGAAGATCTGAGCGGGGGATCCTACGAGCAGTACTTC	CSVEDLSGGSYEQYF
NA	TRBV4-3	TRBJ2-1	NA	TGCGCCAGCAGCCAAAAAACCCGGGACAATAAAGAAGACAATGAGCAGTTCTTC	CASSQKTRDNKEDNEQFF
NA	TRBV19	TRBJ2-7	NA	TGTGCCAGTAGTATCGGGGACCGATTCTACGAGCAGTACTTC	CASSIGDRFYEQYF
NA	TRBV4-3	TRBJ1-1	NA	TGCGCCAGCAGCCAAGCGCCGACAGGAGCCAACACTGAAGCTTTCTTT	CASSQAPTGANTEAFF
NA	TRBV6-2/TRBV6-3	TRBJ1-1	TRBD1	TGTGCCAGCAGTTACACCGAGACAGGGTCATGGGCGCGAGCTTTCTTT	CASSYTETGSWARAFF
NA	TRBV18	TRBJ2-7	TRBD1	TGTGCCAGCTCACCAGGGACAGGGGGTAACAACGAGCAGTACTTC	CASSPGTGGNNEQYF
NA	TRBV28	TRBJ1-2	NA	TGTGCCAGCAGTTTCGTGGGCTACACCTTC	CASSFVGYTF